Shown below are 27 T cell receptor beta chains from a single sample sequenced in a study of human T cells and chemical hapten exposure. Noted time point: healthy volunteer bleed at 2 weeks. Sequencing started from total RNA isolated from unfractionated whole blood. Each CDR3 protein is one row after TCRdb ran MiXCR on the RACE reads. The table shows approximately 90,000 distinct CDR3 sequences, with approximately 10% occurring only once. Specimen: whole blood. The receptors here all came from a female donor in good health. Some clones in this sample may be carry-over from other donors' samples.

The rearrangement uses TRBV5-6 and TRBJ2-1, with D uncertain. The V and J ends lost 4 bases and 9 bases respectively, with 20 bases between them. From germline, CDR1 is SGHDT and CDR2 YYEEEE. The CDR3 spans 15 residues. CDR3 nucleotide sequence: TGTGCCAGCAGCCCGGACGGACCCTCCCCTGGTGAGCAGTTCTTC. Amino acids: CASSPDGPSPGEQFF.

J is TRBJ2-4 and V is TRBV7-2; TRBD1 agrees at 7 bases. The CDR3 loop spans 17 amino acids. V lost 5 bases to trimming and J lost 4 bases; unmatched junction nucleotides: 14. Per germline, CDR1 SGHTA and CDR2 FQGNSA. CDR3 DNA: TGTGCCAGCAGCACGACAGGGTTAGGATTTAAAAAAAACATTCAGTACTTC. Amino acids: CASSTTGLGFKKNIQYF.

This clonotype has a count of ten or more. The chain uses TRBV5-1 and TRBJ2-1; tentative D call: TRBD2 (6 bases). The CDR3 extends over 16 amino acids. Trimming cost V 7 bases and J 2 bases, with 19 bases left between them. Germline CDR1 and CDR2: SGHRS and YFSETQ. The CDR3 loop is CASQLGWRGAYNEQFF. Written as DNA, the CDR3 is TGCGCCAGCCAACTAGGGTGGCGGGGTGCCTACAATGAGCAGTTCTTC.

This clonotype came up a few times. This chain links TRBV5-1 with TRBJ2-1, with D perhaps matching TRBD1 (5 bases). Germline CDR1 and CDR2: SGHRS and YFSETQ. The ends were cut back, 4 bases at V and 5 bases at J, with 19 bases in the middle. The CDR3 has 16 amino acids. The CDR3 protein is CASSIGGLGVDNEQFF. The CDR3 DNA is TGCGCCAGCAGCATAGGCGGTCTAGGGGTGGACAATGAGCAGTTCTTC.

The table lists this clonotype with a few counts. This chain uses TRBV20-1 with TRBJ2-3, with TRBD2 identical over 8 bases. The CDR3 extends over 15 amino acids. V lost 0 bases to trimming and J lost 4 bases; unmatched junction nucleotides: 6. Looked up from germline, CDR1 is DFQATT and CDR2 is SNEGSKA (reference sequence). The CDR3 region is CSARERLAYADTQYF. Written as DNA, the CDR3 is TGCAGTGCTAGAGAGCGACTAGCGTATGCAGATACGCAGTATTTT.

The chain carries TRBV6-5 and TRBJ1-1, with a possible D match to TRBD1 (5 bases). This CDR3 has 13 residues. Trimming left V 7 bases short and J 0 bases short, with 9 bases between. The germline V gene has CDR1 MNHEY and CDR2 SVGAGI. CDR3 nucleotides: TGTGCCAGCAACGGACAACTGAACACTGAAGCTTTCTTT. Translation: CASNGQLNTEAFF.

The V call is TRBV4-2, the J call TRBJ1-4, with no clear D. The CDR3 totals 15 residues. Trimming removed 4 bases at V and 3 bases at J, with 12 bases between. Germline CDR1 reads LGHNA; CDR2 reads YNFKEQ. CDR3 DNA sequence: TGTGCCAGCAGCCCATCAGACGCTCCTAATGAAAAACTGTTTTTT. Its protein is CASSPSDAPNEKLFF.

A few counts support this clonotype. The chain joins TRBV19 to TRBJ2-6, with TRBD1 identical over 7 bases. The V gene's germline CDR1 is LNHDA and CDR2 SQIVND (reference sequence). Trimming took 6 bases from V and 0 from J; bases not matched to a gene: 8. The CDR3 has 17 amino acids. CDR3 in DNA: TGTGCCAGTAGAGAACAGGGGTCCTTCTCTGGGGCCAACGTCCTGACTTTC. Its protein product is CASREQGSFSGANVLTF.

This clonotype was picked up a small number of times. The chain combines TRBV6-4 with TRBJ2-1; the match to TRBD2 covers 15 bases. The germline V gene has CDR1 MRHNA and CDR2 SNTAGT. This CDR3 is built from 14 residues. J was trimmed by 10 bases and V by 3 bases; bases with no gene match: 1. The chain's CDR3 is CASSEGLAGGEQFF. CDR3 DNA: TGTGCCAGCAGTGAGGGACTAGCGGGAGGCGAGCAGTTCTTC.

This clonotype was recorded at least ten times. As DNA, the CDR3 is TGTGCCAGCAGCCAAGAGCTTGCGGGAGGGCTCTACAATGAGCAGTTCTTC. It is translated as CASSQELAGGLYNEQFF. This chain uses TRBV3-1 with TRBJ2-1; 9 bases fit TRBD2. V shed 0 bases and J 3 bases; nucleotides not matched to a gene: 6. This CDR3 is 17 amino acids long. Germline V gene lookup returns CDR1 LGHDT and CDR2 YNNKEL (reference sequence).

The J gene is TRBJ1-4, the V gene TRBV28, with D perhaps TRBD1 (6 bases). The germline V and J ends were trimmed by 5 bases and 3 bases, with 19 bases remaining between them. Per the germline V gene, CDR1 is MDHEN and CDR2 is SYDVKM. The length of the CDR3 is 17 residues. CDR3 amino acids: CASSPLTGGGPNEKLFF. DNA for the CDR3: TGTGCCAGCAGTCCGTTGACAGGAGGTGGACCTAATGAAAAACTGTTTTTT.

This clonotype was seen more than once but under ten times. DNA for the CDR3: TGCGCCAGCAGTGTCTCACGACTCAATGAGCAGTTCTTC. This gives the protein CASSVSRLNEQFF. The V gene is TRBV10-2, the J gene TRBJ2-1, with D hard to call. Per germline, CDR1 WSHSY and CDR2 SAAADI. The length of the CDR3 is 13 residues. Trimming stripped 4 bases from V and 6 bases from J, with 10 bases between.

This clonotype was counted between two and nine times. The chain employs TRBV28 and TRBJ2-3, with D possibly being TRBD2 (6 bases). The CDR3 is made up of 15 amino acids. Trimming removed 9 bases from V and 0 bases from J, with 16 bases in between. Germline assignment: CDR1 MDHEN and CDR2 SYDVKM. The CDR3 DNA follows: TGTGCCAGTACCCAGGGAGGAGCTAGCACAGATACGCAGTATTTT. It yields the protein CASTQGGASTDTQYF.

In regard to this clonotype: A read error may account for a junction end that differs from germline. The chain couples TRBV28 to TRBJ2-1; 8 bases fit TRBD2. Germline V gene data show CDR1 as MDHEN and CDR2 as SYDVKM. The length of the CDR3 is 14 residues. CDR3 protein: CASSGTSPNSNPPF. For the CDR3, the DNA is TGTGCCAGCAGCGGGACTAGTCCGAATTCAAATCCGCCCTTC.

This clonotype was counted a few times. The J gene is TRBJ2-5, the V gene TRBV20-1; 10 bases are a match to TRBD1. Looked up from germline, CDR1 is DFQATT and CDR2 is SNEGSKA (reference sequence). V lost 2 bases, J lost 0 bases, and 3 bases stayed unmatched. This CDR3 region has 15 residues. The CDR3 sequence: CSARPGQGYQETQYF. In DNA form, the CDR3 reads TGCAGTGCTAGACCGGGACAGGGGTACCAAGAGACCCAGTACTTC.

This clonotype was seen a handful of times. This chain links TRBV28 with TRBJ2-3; 8 nucleotides align to TRBD2. Germline V lookup: CDR1 MDHEN, CDR2 SYDVKM. CDR3 size: 14 residues. After removal of 7 bases from V and 9 bases from J, the junction contained 12 bases not matched to a gene. The CDR3 nucleotides read TGTGCCAGCAATGGAGCGGGAGAAGCGGTCACGCAGTATTTT. Its protein product is CASNGAGEAVTQYF.

In its sample, this clonotype was seen a few times. This chain links TRBV7-8 with TRBJ2-3, with unresolved D. Per germline, CDR1 SGHVS and CDR2 FQNEAQ. V was pared by 1 base and J by 2 bases, with 7 bases between. The CDR3 has 14 residues. CDR3 coding DNA: TGTGCCAGCAGCTTAGACGCGGACACAGATACGCAGTATTTT. Protein product: CASSLDADTDTQYF.

This clonotype was seen many times. V and J are TRBV7-2 and TRBJ2-4; D ambiguous. CDR3 length: 18 amino acids. The germline V gene encodes CDR1 SGHTA and CDR2 FQGNSA. Trimming removed 1 base at V and 0 bases at J, with 16 bases between. The DNA of the CDR3 is TGTGCCAGCAGCTTAGTTAGCCAGAGTCGTCTAGCCAAAAACATTCAGTACTTC. The encoded protein is CASSLVSQSRLAKNIQYF. The variable domain in full, with the rest retrieved from reference TRBV7-2 and TRBJ2-4, is GAGVSQSPSNKVTEKGKDVELRCDPISGHTALYWYRQSLGQGLEFLIYFQGNSAPDKSGLPSDRFSAERTGGSVSTLTIQRTQQEDSAVYLCASSLVSQSRLAKNIQYFGAGTRLSVL.

The chain combines TRBV28 with TRBJ1-5; D may be TRBD1 (6 bases). CDR1 is MDHEN and CDR2 is SYDVKM in the germline V gene. Trimming shortened V by 4 bases and J by 0 bases, and 16 bases separated the two germline ends. This CDR3 contains 17 residues. The CDR3 DNA is TGTGCCAGCAGTTACAGGGTGAGCATTTATAGCAATCAGCCCCAGCATTTT. It is translated as CASSYRVSIYSNQPQHF.

The genes are TRBV18 and TRBJ2-7; D gene uncertain. The CDR3 has 12 residues. V shed 3 bases and J shed 4 bases, with 7 bases lying between them. CDR1 and CDR2 from the germline V gene are KGHSH and LQKENI. CDR3 region: CASSPQRYEQYF. The CDR3 coding sequence is TGTGCCAGCTCACCGCAGAGGTACGAGCAGTACTTC.

This clonotype occurred many times. The chain recombines TRBV24-1 with TRBJ2-3; TRBD2 matches 8 bases. Trimming cost V 7 bases and J 2 bases; bases outside gene matches: 4. The CDR3 extends over 14 amino acids. Per germline, CDR1 KGHDR and CDR2 SFDVKD. The CDR3 region is CATSGLASTDTQYF. The CDR3 DNA reads TGTGCCACCAGCGGACTAGCTTCCACAGATACGCAGTATTTT.

V gene TRBV27 combines with J gene TRBJ2-3, with D possibly being TRBD1 (6 bases). The CDR3 spans 15 residues. Germline-derived CDR1 and CDR2 are MNHEY and SMNVEV (reference sequence). The germline V and J ends were trimmed by 2 bases and 2 bases, with 11 bases remaining between them. The CDR3, as DNA: TGTGCCAGCAGTTTAGGGGGACACCCCACAGATACGCAGTATTTT. Translating it yields CASSLGGHPTDTQYF.

Turning to this clonotype: This sequence may be a read error, since a much larger clone differs from it by one base. This chain connects TRBV27 to TRBJ1-1; a weak D match, TRBD1 (5 bases). The germline CDR1 and CDR2 sequences are MNHEY and SMNVEV (reference sequence). There are 13 residues in the CDR3. For the CDR3, the DNA is TGTGTCAGCAGTTTCCTGGGGGTAGCTGAAGCTTTCTTT. Its protein is CVSSFLGVAEAFF.

This clonotype appeared many times. This chain uses TRBV24-1 with TRBJ2-5; possible D gene TRBD1, 6 bases. With 1 base removed from V and 1 base from J, the gap between germline ends came to 9 bases. Germline values: CDR1 KGHDR, CDR2 SFDVKD. The CDR3 is made up of 15 amino acids. In nucleotides, the CDR3 is TGTGCCACCAGTGATTTTTCAGGGGTCCAAGAGACCCAGTACTTC. Its translation: CATSDFSGVQETQYF.

In its sample, this clonotype was seen a few times. The rearrangement uses TRBV3-1 and TRBJ2-2, with 10 bases aligning to TRBD2. The CDR3 covers 14 residues. From germline, CDR1 is LGHDT and CDR2 YNNKEL (reference sequence). The V segment lost 6 bases and the J segment 5 bases; nucleotides outside the gene matches: 3. The CDR3 loop reads CASRLAGVTGELFF. In DNA, the CDR3 is TGTGCCAGCAGGCTAGCGGGAGTTACCGGGGAGCTGTTTTTT.

This clonotype was seen only a few times. The chain employs TRBV5-6 and TRBJ2-2; TRBD2 matches 13 bases. Germline CDR1 and CDR2: SGHDT and YYEEEE. The junction had 8 bases not matched to a gene; V was cut back by 4 bases and J by 2 bases. The CDR3 covers 18 residues. The CDR3 DNA reads as TGTGCCAGCAGCCGCCGGACTAGCGGGAGTGGTAACACCGGGGAGCTGTTTTTT. Amino acid sequence: CASSRRTSGSGNTGELFF.

The chain recombines TRBV29-1 with TRBJ2-5; TRBD2 is a possible D gene (5 bases). Germline assignment: CDR1 SQVTM and CDR2 ANQGSEA. This CDR3 has 13 residues. V was shortened by 7 bases and J by 2 bases, with 14 bases between the two germline ends. CDR3 bases: TGCAGCGCGGGGAGCGTGGGGCAAGAGACCCAGTACTTC. The encoded protein is CSAGSVGQETQYF.